These T cell receptor beta chains were read from a single sample in a study of somatic mutations in cytotoxic T cells in rheumatoid arthritis. The data were produced by immunoSEQ multiplex PCR, yet TCRdb's version contains in-frame clones alone and is incomplete. This sample has around 15,000 clones, with about four fifths found just once. Input material: CD8+ T cells sorted from blood. These TCRs come from an adult with rheumatoid arthritis. Each CDR3 is given with its conserved first and last residue. D genes are given only for firm matches. The size entry is marked missing in some rows and otherwise reads once, few, many or a size class.

j_gene	v_gene	abundance	d_gene	CDR3aa	CDR3nt
TRBJ2-1	TRBV6-6	.	TRBD2	CASSYYSGTSYNEQFF	TGTGCCAGCAGTTACTACTCCGGGACTAGCTACAATGAGCAGTTCTTC
TRBJ2-7	TRBV7-9	.	.	CASSWAAASYEQYF	TGTGCCAGCTCGTGGGCGGCGGCCTCCTACGAGCAGTACTTC
TRBJ2-5	TRBV29-1	.	.	CSVPGEETQYF	TGCAGCGTCCCTGGGGAGGAGACCCAGTACTTC
TRBJ1-2	TRBV11-3	.	TRBD1	CASSLEQGAPGGYTF	TGTGCCAGCAGCTTAGAACAGGGGGCTCCGGGTGGCTACACCTTC
TRBJ2-7	TRBV5-1	.	TRBD2	CASSFGRGVDEQYF	TGCGCCAGCAGCTTTGGGAGGGGCGTAGACGAGCAGTACTTC
TRBJ2-1	TRBV30	.	TRBD2	CAWSVPIAGARLLEQFF	TGTGCCTGGAGTGTACCCATAGCGGGAGCCCGTCTGTTAGAGCAGTTCTTC
TRBJ2-7	TRBV5-8	.	TRBD2	CASSLLAGGRSYEQYF	TGTGCCAGCAGCTTGTTAGCGGGAGGGCGGTCCTACGAGCAGTACTTC
TRBJ2-1	TRBV27	.	.	CASSLSGRYNEQFF	TGTGCCAGCAGTTTATCGGGGCGGTACAATGAGCAGTTCTTC
TRBJ1-4	TRBV4-2	.	.	CASSRPTDGINEKLFF	TGTGCCAGCAGCCGCCCCACGGACGGGATTAATGAAAAACTGTTTTTT
TRBJ1-2	TRBV7-9	.	.	CASKEIQAGYTF	TGTGCCAGTAAGGAAATCCAAGCGGGCTACACCTTC
TRBJ1-3	TRBV6-5	.	.	CASSFDANSGNTIYF	TGTGCCAGCAGTTTCGACGCCAACTCTGGAAACACCATATATTTT
TRBJ1-2	TRBV29-1	.	TRBD1	CSVGDRGYYGYTF	TGCAGCGTTGGCGACAGGGGGTACTATGGCTACACCTTC
TRBJ2-7	TRBV19	.	TRBD1	CASSIVGTGGDEQYF	TGTGCCAGTAGTATAGTCGGGACAGGGGGCGACGAGCAGTACTTC
TRBJ2-7	TRBV28	large	.	CASRAAGVGYEQYF	TGTGCCAGCAGAGCCGCAGGGGTTGGGTACGAGCAGTACTTC
TRBJ2-5	TRBV11-2	.	.	CASSLGVETQYF	TGTGCCAGCAGCTTAGGGGTGGAGACCCAGTACTTC
TRBJ2-1	TRBV11-2	.	TRBD2	CASSLDGLPGGSYNEQFF	TGTGCCAGCAGCTTAGATGGCCTCCCCGGGGGGTCCTACAATGAGCAGTTCTTC
TRBJ2-3	TRBV7-9	.	TRBD2	CASSTLGTSGTDTQYF	TGTGCCAGCAGCACCCTCGGGACTAGCGGCACAGATACGCAGTATTTT
TRBJ2-2	TRBV7-2	.	.	CASSSSGPNTGELFF	TGTGCCAGCAGCTCCAGCGGGCCGAACACCGGGGAGCTGTTTTTT
TRBJ2-2	TRBV29-1	.	TRBD2	CSVTSGSAGELFF	TGCAGCGTAACTAGCGGGAGTGCCGGGGAGCTGTTTTTT
TRBJ2-3	TRBV6-5	.	TRBD2	CATGGEGVADTQYF	TGTGCCACCGGGGGGGAGGGCGTGGCAGATACGCAGTATTTT
TRBJ2-2	TRBV7-9	.	.	CASSPEGGVTGELFF	TGTGCCAGCAGCCCCGAGGGGGGGGTCACCGGGGAGCTGTTTTTT
TRBJ2-7	TRBV19	.	.	CASSIGSEMAYEQYF	TGTGCCAGTAGTATAGGGTCGGAAATGGCATACGAGCAGTACTTC
TRBJ2-7	TRBV4-3	.	.	CASSQYDGTSYEQYF	TGCGCCAGCAGCCAATACGACGGGACATCCTACGAGCAGTACTTC
TRBJ1-2	TRBV7-9	.	.	CASIPPIRYLNYGYTF	TGTGCCAGCATCCCGCCCATCCGTTACCTTAACTATGGCTACACCTTC
TRBJ2-7	TRBV13	.	TRBD1	CASSPGQGSYEQYF	TGTGCCAGCTCACCGGGACAGGGCTCCTACGAGCAGTACTTC
TRBJ2-2	TRBV25-1	.	TRBD1	CASSEEQGAHPTGELFF	TGTGCCAGCAGTGAGGAACAGGGGGCTCATCCCACCGGGGAGCTGTTTTTT
TRBJ2-6	TRBV4-3	.	TRBD2	CASSQDPSGSGANVLTF	TGCGCCAGCAGCCAAGATCCTAGCGGCTCTGGGGCCAACGTCCTGACTTTC
TRBJ2-2	TRBV9	.	TRBD2	CASSVAASGKTGELFF	TGTGCCAGCAGCGTAGCAGCTAGCGGGAAAACCGGGGAGCTGTTTTTT
TRBJ1-1	TRBV13	few	.	CASSSSGTRWDTEAFF	TGTGCCAGCAGCTCTTCCGGGACACGATGGGACACTGAAGCTTTCTTT
TRBJ2-1	TRBV7-3	.	.	CASSLTGGTDAVYNEQFF	TGTGCCAGCAGCTTAACAGGGGGGACCGATGCTGTCTACAATGAGCAGTTCTTC
TRBJ1-3	TRBV7-9	.	.	CASSLDRTSGNTIYF	TGTGCCAGCAGCTTAGACAGGACCTCTGGAAACACCATATATTTT
TRBJ2-1	TRBV4-2	.	TRBD2	CASSHGPSGAANEQFF	TGTGCCAGCAGCCATGGACCTAGCGGGGCCGCCAATGAGCAGTTCTTC
TRBJ2-7	TRBV5-5	.	.	CASDVGSYEQYF	TGTGCCTCGGACGTTGGCTCCTACGAGCAGTACTTC
TRBJ2-4	TRBV7-9	medium-sized	.	CASSYGTLAKNIQYF	TGTGCCAGCAGCTATGGGACGTTAGCCAAAAACATTCAGTACTTC
TRBJ2-3	TRBV27	few	.	CASSLVRGAADTQYF	TGTGCCAGCAGTTTAGTCAGGGGGGCCGCAGATACGCAGTATTTT